This is a list of T cell receptor beta chains from one sample in a study of spatial heterogeneity in lung cancer. Each CDR3 protein gets one entry after TCRdb re-called the 5' RACE reads with MiXCR. This sample has tens of thousands of distinct CDR3 sequences, with under 8.5% found just once. The sample here was PBMCs, taken at surgery. Source of these receptors: a female donor with early-stage non-small cell lung cancer. The CDR3 runs from the conserved cysteine through the conserved F or W. A D gene is named only where the DNA matches it firmly. A clone size is listed for some rows: how often the clone was seen (once, few, many), or a class if it is expanded.

v_call,clone_size,j_call,d_call,cdr3_nt,cdr3_aa
TRBV12-3/TRBV12-4,few,TRBJ2-7,NA,TGTGCCAGCAGTTTGCAGTCCTACGAGCAGTACTTC,CASSLQSYEQYF
TRBV14,many,TRBJ2-7,TRBD2,TGTGCCAGCAGCCAAGATGTGGCGGGGGTTTACTACGAGCAGTACTTC,CASSQDVAGVYYEQYF
TRBV5-5,NA,TRBJ2-1,TRBD2,TGTGCCAGCAGCCCCGGGACTAGCGGGAAGAGTGAGCAGTTCTTC,CASSPGTSGKSEQFF
TRBV27,many,TRBJ2-7,NA,TGTGCCAGCAGTCCAGGGACGTTCTCCAACGAGCAGTACTTC,CASSPGTFSNEQYF
TRBV10-3,many,TRBJ1-4,NA,TGTGCCATCAGTGATCCCGGAGGGTCAGATGAAAAACTGTTTTTT,CAISDPGGSDEKLFF
TRBV18,many,TRBJ1-4,NA,TGTGCCAGCTCACCAGATGCAACTAATGAAAAACTGTTTTTT,CASSPDATNEKLFF
TRBV18,many,TRBJ1-1,NA,TGTGCCAGCTCACCCCAGGGGTTTGACACTGAAGCTTTCTTT,CASSPQGFDTEAFF
TRBV20-1,many,TRBJ2-5,TRBD1,TGCAGTGCTAGTAGACAGGGGGAGACCCAGTACTTC,CSASRQGETQYF
TRBV21-1,NA,TRBJ2-2,NA,TGTGCCAGCAGCAAGCGCGTGGGGCGCTTCGCCACCGGGGAGCTGTTTTTT,CASSKRVGRFATGELFF
TRBV3-1,many,TRBJ2-7,NA,TGTGCCAGCAGCCAAGCCCCGGGGAGGCCCTACGAGCAGTACTTC,CASSQAPGRPYEQYF
TRBV29-1,many,TRBJ2-3,NA,TGCAGCGTTTTAACTGGCACAGATACGCAGTATTTT,CSVLTGTDTQYF
TRBV10-3,few,TRBJ2-5,TRBD2,TGTGCCATCAGTGGAATGGGGGGAGGGCCATCAGAGACCCAGTACTTC,CAISGMGGGPSETQYF
TRBV5-5,NA,TRBJ2-7,TRBD1,TGTGCCAGCAGCTTGTGGGCAGGGGGCTTGTACGAGCAGTACTTC,CASSLWAGGLYEQYF
TRBV7-3,few,TRBJ1-1,NA,TGTGCCAGCAGCCAAGGACACTCGAACACTGAAGCTTTCTTT,CASSQGHSNTEAFF
TRBV27,many,TRBJ2-1,TRBD1,TGTGCCAGCAGTTTCTTTAGAACAGGGGGCTGGGGCAACCGCGGTCATGAGCAGTTCTTC,CASSFFRTGGWGNRGHEQFF
TRBV5-1,many,TRBJ1-4,NA,TGCGCCAGCAGCTTGGGAGTAGCCCCTTCTAATGAAAAACTGTTTTTT,CASSLGVAPSNEKLFF
TRBV5-4,many,TRBJ1-2,NA,TGTGCCAGCAGCTTTGGACAGCCATATGGCTACACCTTC,CASSFGQPYGYTF
TRBV27,NA,TRBJ2-5,NA,TGTGCCAGCAGTTTCCAGGGCGCGGAGACCCAGTACTTC,CASSFQGAETQYF
TRBV5-1,many,TRBJ2-1,NA,TGCGCCAGCAGCCCCCAGGGGCGACAGTACAATGAGCAGTTCTTC,CASSPQGRQYNEQFF
TRBV5-1,many,TRBJ1-4,NA,TGCGCCAGCAGCTTGTCACAAGTTAATGAAAAACTGTTTTTT,CASSLSQVNEKLFF
TRBV7-9,many,TRBJ2-7,TRBD1,TGTGCCAGCAGCCCCGAAAGGGGACAGGCCTCCTCCTACGAGCAGTACTTC,CASSPERGQASSYEQYF
TRBV7-9,many,TRBJ1-3,TRBD1,TGTGCCAGCAGCGACGGACAGGGGGCCCTAATATATTTT,CASSDGQGALIYF
TRBV5-1,few,TRBJ2-2,NA,TGCGCCAGCAGCTCACAGGACACCGGGGAGCTGTTTTTT,CASSSQDTGELFF
TRBV28,few,TRBJ1-5,NA,TGTGCCAGCAGTCCCCGGGCACCCGATCAGCCCCAGCATTTT,CASSPRAPDQPQHF
TRBV9,many,TRBJ2-1,TRBD2,TGTGCCAGCAGCGCCAAGCGGGGGGCCTCCTACAATGAGCAGTTCTTC,CASSAKRGASYNEQFF
TRBV7-3,many,TRBJ2-5,TRBD1,TGTGCCAGCAGCTTTGGGACAGGAGAGACCCAGTACTTC,CASSFGTGETQYF
TRBV5-1,many,TRBJ2-3,NA,TGCGCCAGCAGCCCCCCACAGGACAGTTTTGGAGATACGCAGTATTTT,CASSPPQDSFGDTQYF
TRBV5-1,many,TRBJ2-1,NA,TGCGCCAGCAGCTCAGGACTAGGGGGTGAGCAGTTCTTC,CASSSGLGGEQFF
TRBV11-2,NA,TRBJ2-7,NA,TGTGCCAGCAGCTTAACGGCCACATACTACGAGCAGTACTTC,CASSLTATYYEQYF
TRBV21-1,many,TRBJ2-3,NA,TGTGCCAGCAGCAAAGTTGCAGATACGCAGTATTTT,CASSKVADTQYF
TRBV7-6,NA,TRBJ2-7,NA,TGTGCCAGCAGCCTGGAGTCGGGGAGCTCCTACGAGCAGTACTTC,CASSLESGSSYEQYF
TRBV20-1,few,TRBJ2-7,NA,TGCAGTGCTAGGCCCGGGACTGACCTAATGTACTTC,CSARPGTDLMYF